The T cell receptor beta chain described here comes from a study of blood T cell repertoires in COVID-19. Study-level background: Samples representing acute and convalescent COVID-19 were sourced from the United States, Italy and Spain. T cells, B-cell-depleted T cells, or PBMCs supplied cDNA or gDNA.

The CDR3 spans 14 residues. Looked up from germline, CDR1 is SEHNR and CDR2 is FQNEAQ (reference sequence). Trimming removed 8 bases from V and 3 bases from J, with 14 bases in between. In the original workflow: Reference gene primer amplification in the assay estimated nucleated cell counts. Produced via immunoSEQ multiplex PCR; TCRdb's table is partial and in-frame only. That table furnishes V, J and clone size, whereas the DNA furnished D and trimming. The data contain over 55,000 clones, roughly 83% of them singletons. The receptor's source is a man aged 50 or older with active COVID-19. The sample was peripheral blood. V gene TRBV7-9 combines with J gene TRBJ1-3; D is uncertain. CDR3: CASVSGSLGNTIYF. In DNA, the CDR3 is TGTGCCAGCGTCTCGGGGAGCCTTGGAAACACCATATATTTT. Variable domain in full (rest from reference TRBV7-9 and TRBJ1-3): DTGVSQNPRHKITKRGQNVTFRCDPISEHNRLYWYRQTLGQGPEFLTYFQNEAQLEKSRLLSDRFSAERPKGSFSTLEIQRTEQGDSAMYLCASVSGSLGNTIYFGEGSWLTVV.